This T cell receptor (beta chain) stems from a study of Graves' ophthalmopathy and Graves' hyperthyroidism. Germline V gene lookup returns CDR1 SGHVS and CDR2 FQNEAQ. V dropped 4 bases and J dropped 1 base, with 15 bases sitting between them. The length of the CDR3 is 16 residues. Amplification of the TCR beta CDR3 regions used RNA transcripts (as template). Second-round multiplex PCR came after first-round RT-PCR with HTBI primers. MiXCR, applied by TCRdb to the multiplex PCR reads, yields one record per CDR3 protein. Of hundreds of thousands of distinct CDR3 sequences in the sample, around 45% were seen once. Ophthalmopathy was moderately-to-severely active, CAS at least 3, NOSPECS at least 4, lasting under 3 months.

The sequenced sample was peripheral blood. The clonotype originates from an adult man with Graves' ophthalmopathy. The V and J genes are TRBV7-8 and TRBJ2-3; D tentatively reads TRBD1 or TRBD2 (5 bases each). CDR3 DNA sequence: TGTGCCAGCAGCTCCTACGGGACCAGGGGCACAGATACGCAGTATTTT. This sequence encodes CASSSYGTRGTDTQYF.